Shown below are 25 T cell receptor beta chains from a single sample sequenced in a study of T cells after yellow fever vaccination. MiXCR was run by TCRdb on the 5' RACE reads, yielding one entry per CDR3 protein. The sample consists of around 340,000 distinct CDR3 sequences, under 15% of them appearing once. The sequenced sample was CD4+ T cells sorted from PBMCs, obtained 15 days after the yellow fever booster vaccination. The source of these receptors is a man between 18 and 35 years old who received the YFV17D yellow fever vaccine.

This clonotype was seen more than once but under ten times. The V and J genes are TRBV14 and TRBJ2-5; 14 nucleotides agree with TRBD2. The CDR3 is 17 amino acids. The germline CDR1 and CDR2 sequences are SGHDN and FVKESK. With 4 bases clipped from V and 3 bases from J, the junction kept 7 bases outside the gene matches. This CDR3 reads CASSRYGLAGGKETQYF. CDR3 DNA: TGTGCCAGCAGCCGCTACGGACTAGCGGGGGGAAAAGAGACCCAGTACTTC.

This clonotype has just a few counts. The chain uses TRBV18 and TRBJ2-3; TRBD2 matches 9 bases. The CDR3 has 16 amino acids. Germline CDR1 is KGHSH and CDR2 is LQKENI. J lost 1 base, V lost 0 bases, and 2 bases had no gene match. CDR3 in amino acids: CASSPPAGGGTDTQYF. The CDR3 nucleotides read TGTGCCAGCTCACCACCAGCGGGGGGCGGCACAGATACGCAGTATTTT.

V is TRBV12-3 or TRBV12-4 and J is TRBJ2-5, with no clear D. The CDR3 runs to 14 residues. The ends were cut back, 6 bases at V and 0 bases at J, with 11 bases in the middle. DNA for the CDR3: TGTGCCAGCAGGATGACTCAACACCAAGAGACCCAGTACTTC. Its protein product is CASRMTQHQETQYF.

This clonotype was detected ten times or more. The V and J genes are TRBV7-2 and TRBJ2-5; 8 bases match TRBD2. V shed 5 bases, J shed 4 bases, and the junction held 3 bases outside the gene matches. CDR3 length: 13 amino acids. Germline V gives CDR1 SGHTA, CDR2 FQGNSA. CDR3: CASSPGGGETQYF. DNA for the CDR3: TGTGCCAGCAGCCCCGGGGGGGGAGAGACCCAGTACTTC.

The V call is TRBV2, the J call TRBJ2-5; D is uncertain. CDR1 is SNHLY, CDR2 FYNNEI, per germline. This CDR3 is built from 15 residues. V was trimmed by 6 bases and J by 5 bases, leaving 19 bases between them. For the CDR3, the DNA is TGTGCCAGCAGGCTCGGGTCTACCCCTAGGGAGACCCAGTACTTC. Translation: CASRLGSTPRETQYF.

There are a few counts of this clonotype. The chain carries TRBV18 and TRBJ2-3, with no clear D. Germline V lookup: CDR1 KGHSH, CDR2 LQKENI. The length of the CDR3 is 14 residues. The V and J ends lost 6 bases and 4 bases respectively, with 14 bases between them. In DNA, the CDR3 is TGTGCCAGCTCCTTCGTGTTGCGCGCAGATACGCAGTATTTT. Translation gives CASSFVLRADTQYF.

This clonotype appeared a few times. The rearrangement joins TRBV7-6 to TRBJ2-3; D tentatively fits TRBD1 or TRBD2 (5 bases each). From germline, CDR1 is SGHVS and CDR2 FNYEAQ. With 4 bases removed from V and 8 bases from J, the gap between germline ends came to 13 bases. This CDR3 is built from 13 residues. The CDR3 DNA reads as TGTGCCAGCAGCTCCGGGACCCTCAGTACGCAGTATTTT. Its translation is CASSSGTLSTQYF.

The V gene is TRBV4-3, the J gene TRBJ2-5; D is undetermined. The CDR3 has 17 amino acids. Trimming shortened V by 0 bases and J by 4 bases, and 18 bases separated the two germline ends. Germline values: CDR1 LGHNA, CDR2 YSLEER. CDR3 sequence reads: CASSQEIRAALRETQYF. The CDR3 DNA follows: TGCGCCAGCAGCCAAGAAATCCGGGCGGCTCTAAGAGAGACCCAGTACTTC.

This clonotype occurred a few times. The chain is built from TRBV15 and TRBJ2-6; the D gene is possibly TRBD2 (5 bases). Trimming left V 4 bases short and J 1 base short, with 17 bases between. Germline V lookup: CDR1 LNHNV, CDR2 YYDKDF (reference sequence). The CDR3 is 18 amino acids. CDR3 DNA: TGTGCCACCAGCACCCCACTGGGCCGGGGATCTGGGGCCAACGTCCTGACTTTC. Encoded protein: CATSTPLGRGSGANVLTF.

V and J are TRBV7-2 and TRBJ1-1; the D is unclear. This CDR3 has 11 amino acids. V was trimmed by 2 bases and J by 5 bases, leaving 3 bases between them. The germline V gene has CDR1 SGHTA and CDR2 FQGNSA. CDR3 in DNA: TGTGCCAGCAGCTTAAGGACTGAAGCTTTCTTT. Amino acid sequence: CASSLRTEAFF.

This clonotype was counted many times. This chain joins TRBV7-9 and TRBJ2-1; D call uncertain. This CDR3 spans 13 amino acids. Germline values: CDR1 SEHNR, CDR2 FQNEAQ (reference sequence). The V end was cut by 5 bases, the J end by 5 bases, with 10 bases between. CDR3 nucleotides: TGTGCCAGCAGCATATTCGACAACAATGAGCAGTTCTTC. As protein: CASSIFDNNEQFF.

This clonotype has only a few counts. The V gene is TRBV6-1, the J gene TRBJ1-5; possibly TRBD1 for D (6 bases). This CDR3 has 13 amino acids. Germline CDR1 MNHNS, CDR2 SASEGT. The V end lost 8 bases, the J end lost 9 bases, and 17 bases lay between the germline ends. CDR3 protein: CASSLGQGRPQHF. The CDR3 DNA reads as TGTGCCAGCTCCCTAGGCCAGGGGCGGCCCCAGCATTTT.

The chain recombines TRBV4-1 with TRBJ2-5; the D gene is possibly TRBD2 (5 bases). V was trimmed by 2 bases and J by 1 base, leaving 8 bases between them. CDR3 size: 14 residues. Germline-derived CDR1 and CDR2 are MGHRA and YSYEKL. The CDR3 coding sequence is TGCGCCAGCAGCCAACCGGGGTCCCAAGAGACCCAGTACTTC. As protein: CASSQPGSQETQYF.

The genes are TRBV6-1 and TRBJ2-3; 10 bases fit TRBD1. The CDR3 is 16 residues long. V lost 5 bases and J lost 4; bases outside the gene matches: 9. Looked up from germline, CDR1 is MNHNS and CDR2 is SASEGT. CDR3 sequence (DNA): TGTGCCAGCAGTACTATGGGGACAGGGGTGTCAGATACGCAGTATTTT. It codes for CASSTMGTGVSDTQYF.

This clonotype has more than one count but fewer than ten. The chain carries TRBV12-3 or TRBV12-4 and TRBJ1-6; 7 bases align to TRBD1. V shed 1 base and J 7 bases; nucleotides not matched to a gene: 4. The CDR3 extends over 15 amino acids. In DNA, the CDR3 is TGTGCCAGCAGTTTAGAGGGGGCTAGGAATTCACCCCTCCACTTT. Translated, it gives CASSLEGARNSPLHF.

The CDR3 sequence is CASSPSGSEQFF. The CDR3 bases are TGTGCCAGCAGCCCCTCAGGGAGTGAGCAGTTCTTC. The chain has TRBV5-6 and TRBJ2-1; either TRBD1 or TRBD2 may fit D (5 bases each). Trimming pared 4 bases from V and 9 bases from J, leaving 11 bases between. The CDR3 is 12 amino acids. Germline V gene data show CDR1 as SGHDT and CDR2 as YYEEEE.

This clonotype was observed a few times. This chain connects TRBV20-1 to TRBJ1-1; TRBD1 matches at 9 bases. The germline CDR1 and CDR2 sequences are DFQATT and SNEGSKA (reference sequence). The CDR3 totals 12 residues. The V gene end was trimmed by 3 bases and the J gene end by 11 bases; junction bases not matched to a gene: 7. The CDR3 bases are TGCAGTGCTAGGTGGGGACAGGGAATGGCTTTCTTT. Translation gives CSARWGQGMAFF.

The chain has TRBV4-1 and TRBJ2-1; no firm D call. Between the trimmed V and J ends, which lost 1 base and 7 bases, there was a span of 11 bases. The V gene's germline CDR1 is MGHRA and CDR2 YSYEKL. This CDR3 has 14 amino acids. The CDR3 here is CASSQGLIRNEQFF. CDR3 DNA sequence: TGCGCCAGCAGCCAAGGACTTATCAGGAATGAGCAGTTCTTC.

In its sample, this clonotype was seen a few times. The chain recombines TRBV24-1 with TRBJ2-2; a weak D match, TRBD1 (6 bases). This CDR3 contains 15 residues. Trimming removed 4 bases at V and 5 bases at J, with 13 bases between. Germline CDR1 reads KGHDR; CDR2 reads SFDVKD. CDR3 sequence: CATSDSVQGTGELFF. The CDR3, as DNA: TGTGCCACCAGTGACTCCGTACAGGGAACCGGGGAGCTGTTTTTT.

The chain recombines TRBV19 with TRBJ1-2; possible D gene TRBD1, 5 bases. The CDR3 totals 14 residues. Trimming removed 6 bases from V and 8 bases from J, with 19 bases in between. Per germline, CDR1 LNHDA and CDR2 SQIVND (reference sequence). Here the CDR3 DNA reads TGTGCCAGTAGGAGGACGACAGCAGGACGGGGCTACACCTTC. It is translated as CASRRTTAGRGYTF.

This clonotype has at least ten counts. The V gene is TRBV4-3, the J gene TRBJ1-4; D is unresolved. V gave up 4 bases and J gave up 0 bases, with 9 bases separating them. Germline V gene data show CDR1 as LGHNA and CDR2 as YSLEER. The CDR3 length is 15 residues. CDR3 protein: CASSRLYATNEKLFF. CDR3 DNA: TGCGCCAGCAGCCGCCTATACGCAACTAATGAAAAACTGTTTTTT.

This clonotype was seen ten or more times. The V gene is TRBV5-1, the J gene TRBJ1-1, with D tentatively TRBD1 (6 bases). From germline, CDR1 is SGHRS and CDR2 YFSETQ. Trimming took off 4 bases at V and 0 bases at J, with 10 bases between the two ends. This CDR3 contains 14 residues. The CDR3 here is CASSRGQLNTEAFF. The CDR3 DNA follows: TGCGCCAGCAGCCGCGGACAGTTGAACACTGAAGCTTTCTTT.

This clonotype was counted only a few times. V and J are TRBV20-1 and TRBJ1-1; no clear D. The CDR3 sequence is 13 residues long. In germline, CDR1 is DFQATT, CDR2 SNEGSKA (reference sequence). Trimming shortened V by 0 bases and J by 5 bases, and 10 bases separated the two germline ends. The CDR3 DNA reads TGCAGTGCTAGAGAACTCGCGGGTACTGAAGCTTTCTTT. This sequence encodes CSARELAGTEAFF.

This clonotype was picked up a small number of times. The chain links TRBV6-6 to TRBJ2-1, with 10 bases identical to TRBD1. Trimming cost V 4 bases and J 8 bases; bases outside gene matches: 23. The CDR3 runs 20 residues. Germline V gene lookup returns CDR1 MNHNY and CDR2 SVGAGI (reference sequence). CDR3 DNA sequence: TGTGCCAGCAGTTCACCTCCGGGACAGGGGCTCCGAGGACTGAACGATGAGCAGTTCTTC. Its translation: CASSSPPGQGLRGLNDEQFF.

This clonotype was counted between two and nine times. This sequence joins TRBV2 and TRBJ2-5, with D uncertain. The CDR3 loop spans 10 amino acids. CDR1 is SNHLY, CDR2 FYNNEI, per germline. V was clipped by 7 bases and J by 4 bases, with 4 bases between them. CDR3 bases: TGTGCCAGCACGTCAGAGACCCAGTACTTC. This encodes CASTSETQYF.